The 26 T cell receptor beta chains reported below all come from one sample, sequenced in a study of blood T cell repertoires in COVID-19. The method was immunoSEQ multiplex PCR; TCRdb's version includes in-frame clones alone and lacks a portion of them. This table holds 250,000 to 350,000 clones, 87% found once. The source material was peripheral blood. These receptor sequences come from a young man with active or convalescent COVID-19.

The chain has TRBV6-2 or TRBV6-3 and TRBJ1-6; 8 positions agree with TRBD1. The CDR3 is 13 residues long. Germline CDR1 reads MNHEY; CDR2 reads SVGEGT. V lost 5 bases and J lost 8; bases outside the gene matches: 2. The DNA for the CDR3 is TGTGCCAGCAGTCAGGGGGCGCATTCACCCCTCCACTTT. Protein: CASSQGAHSPLHF.

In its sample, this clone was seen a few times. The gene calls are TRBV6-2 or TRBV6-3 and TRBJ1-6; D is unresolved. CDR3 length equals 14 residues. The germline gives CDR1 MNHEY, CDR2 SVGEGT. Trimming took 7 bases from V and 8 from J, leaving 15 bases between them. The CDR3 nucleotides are TGTGCCAGCACCCCCGGGAGTACCTATTCACCCCTCCACTTT. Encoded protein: CASTPGSTYSPLHF.

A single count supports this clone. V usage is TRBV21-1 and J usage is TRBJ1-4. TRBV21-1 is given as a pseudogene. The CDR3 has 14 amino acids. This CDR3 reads CASSNGITNEKLFF. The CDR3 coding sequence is TGTGCCAGCAGCAACGGTATTACTAATGAAAAACTGTTTTTT.

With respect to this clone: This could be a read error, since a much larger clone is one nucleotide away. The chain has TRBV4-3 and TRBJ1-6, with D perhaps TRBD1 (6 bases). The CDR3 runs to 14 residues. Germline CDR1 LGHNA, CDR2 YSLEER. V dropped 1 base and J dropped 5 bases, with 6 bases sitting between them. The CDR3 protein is CASSQGQDNSPLHF. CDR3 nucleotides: TGCGCCAGCAGCCAAGGACAGGATAATTCACCCCTCCACTTT.

The CDR3 here is CASSQGPGRGNQPQHF. DNA of the CDR3: TGTGCCAGCAGCCAAGGTCCGGGCCGAGGGAATCAGCCCCAGCATTTT. The V call is TRBV4-2, the J call TRBJ1-5; D is unclear. CDR3 size: 16 residues. Germline V gives CDR1 LGHNA, CDR2 YNFKEQ. Trimming took 1 base from V and 4 from J, leaving 14 bases between them.

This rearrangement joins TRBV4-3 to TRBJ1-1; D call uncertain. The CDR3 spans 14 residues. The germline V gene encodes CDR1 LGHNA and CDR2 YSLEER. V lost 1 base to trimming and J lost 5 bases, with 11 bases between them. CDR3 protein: CASSQASVFTEAFF. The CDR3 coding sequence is TGCGCCAGCAGCCAAGCGTCGGTGTTTACTGAAGCTTTCTTT.

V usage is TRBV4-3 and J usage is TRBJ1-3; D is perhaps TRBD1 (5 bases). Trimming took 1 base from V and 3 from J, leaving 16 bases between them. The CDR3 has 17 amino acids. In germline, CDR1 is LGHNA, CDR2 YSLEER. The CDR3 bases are TGCGCCAGCAGCCAAGTTATGACGCCTCAGGGTGGAAACACCATATATTTT. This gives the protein CASSQVMTPQGGNTIYF.

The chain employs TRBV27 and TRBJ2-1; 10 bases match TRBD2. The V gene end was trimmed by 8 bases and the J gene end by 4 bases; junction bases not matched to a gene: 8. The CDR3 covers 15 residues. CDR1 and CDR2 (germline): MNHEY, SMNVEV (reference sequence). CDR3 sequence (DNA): TGTGCCAGCCAGCAGCGGGAGGGTGGGTACAATGAGCAGTTCTTC. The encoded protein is CASQQREGGYNEQFF.

Here the CDR3 reads CASSSSGTGEVTQYF. CDR3 nucleotide sequence: TGTGCCAGCAGCTCGTCCGGGACAGGGGAAGTGACCCAGTACTTC. V usage is TRBV13 and J usage is TRBJ2-5; 10 bases agree with TRBD1. Germline CDR1 is PRHDT and CDR2 is FYEKMQ (reference sequence). V trimming: 4 bases; J trimming: 7 bases; junction bases outside the gene matches: 9. The CDR3 sequence is 15 residues long.

CDR3 amino acids: CASSADRTFSGNTIYF. DNA for the CDR3: TGTGCCAGCAGTGCGGACAGGACCTTCTCTGGAAACACCATATATTTT. This sequence joins TRBV7-9 and TRBJ1-3; 7 positions agree with TRBD1. CDR3 length: 16 residues. CDR1 is SEHNR and CDR2 is FQNEAQ in the germline V gene (reference sequence). After removal of 6 bases from V and 0 bases from J, the junction contained 8 bases not matched to a gene.

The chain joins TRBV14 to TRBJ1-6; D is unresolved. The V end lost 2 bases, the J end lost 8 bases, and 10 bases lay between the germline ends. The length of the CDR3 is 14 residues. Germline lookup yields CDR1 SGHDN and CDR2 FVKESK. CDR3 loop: CASSQLILDSPLHF. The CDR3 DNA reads TGTGCCAGCAGCCAACTAATCTTAGATTCACCCCTCCACTTT.

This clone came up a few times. As DNA, the CDR3 is TGTGCCAGCAGCGCCCACAGGGGAGGTGGGACTGAAGCTTTCTTT. This sequence encodes CASSAHRGGGTEAFF. V usage is TRBV9 and J usage is TRBJ1-1; 7 bases map to TRBD1. The length of the CDR3 is 15 residues. V gave up 3 bases and J gave up 5 bases; unmatched junction bases: 10. The germline V gene encodes CDR1 SGDLS and CDR2 YYNGEE.

For the CDR3, the DNA is TGTGCCAGCAGCCACTACTACGAGCAGTACTTC. Protein: CASSHYYEQYF. The V call is TRBV11-2, the J call TRBJ2-7, with D unclear. Trimming removed 5 bases from V and 3 bases from J, with 5 bases in between. The CDR3 loop spans 11 amino acids. The germline V gene has CDR1 SGHAT and CDR2 FQNNGV.

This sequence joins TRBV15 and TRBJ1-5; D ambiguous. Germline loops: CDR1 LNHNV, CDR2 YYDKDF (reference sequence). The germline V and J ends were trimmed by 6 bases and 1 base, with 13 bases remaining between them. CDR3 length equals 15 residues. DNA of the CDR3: TGTGCCACCAGAGAACGAGCGTTAAGCAATCAGCCCCAGCATTTT. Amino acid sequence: CATRERALSNQPQHF.

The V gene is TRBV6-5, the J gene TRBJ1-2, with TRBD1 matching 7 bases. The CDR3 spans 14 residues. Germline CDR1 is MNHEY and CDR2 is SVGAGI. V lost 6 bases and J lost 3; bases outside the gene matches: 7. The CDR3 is CASRPGTAHYGYTF. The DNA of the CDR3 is TGTGCCAGCAGACCCGGGACAGCCCACTATGGCTACACCTTC.

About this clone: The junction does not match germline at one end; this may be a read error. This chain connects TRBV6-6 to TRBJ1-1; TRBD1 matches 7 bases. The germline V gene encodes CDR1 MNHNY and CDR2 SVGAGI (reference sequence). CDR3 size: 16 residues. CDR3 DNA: TGTGCCAGCAGTCGCTCCCCTACCAGGGGGAACGCTGAAGCTTTCTTT. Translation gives CASSRSPTRGNAEAFF.

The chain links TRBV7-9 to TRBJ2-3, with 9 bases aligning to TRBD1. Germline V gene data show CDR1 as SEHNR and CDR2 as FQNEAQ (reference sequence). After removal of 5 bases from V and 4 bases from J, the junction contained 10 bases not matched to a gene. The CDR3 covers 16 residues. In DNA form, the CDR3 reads TGTGCCAGCAGCCGAAACACAGGGGGCTACGCAGATACGCAGTATTTT. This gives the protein CASSRNTGGYADTQYF.

CDR3 DNA: TGTGCCAGCAGTTTACCCCTAGCGGGAGCTGATGAGCAGTTCTTC. Its translation: CASSLPLAGADEQFF. The chain couples TRBV27 to TRBJ2-1, with 10 bases fitting TRBD2. This CDR3 is 15 amino acids long. Per germline, CDR1 MNHEY and CDR2 SMNVEV (reference sequence). The ends lost 2 bases at V and 8 bases at J; junction bases unmatched: 6.

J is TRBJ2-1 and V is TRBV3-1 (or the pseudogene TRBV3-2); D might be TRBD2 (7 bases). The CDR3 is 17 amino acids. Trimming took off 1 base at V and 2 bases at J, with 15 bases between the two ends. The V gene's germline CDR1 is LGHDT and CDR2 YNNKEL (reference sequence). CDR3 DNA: TGTGCCAGCAGCCAAGTACCCGGGGGGCGACCCTACAATGAGCAGTTCTTC. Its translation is CASSQVPGGRPYNEQFF.

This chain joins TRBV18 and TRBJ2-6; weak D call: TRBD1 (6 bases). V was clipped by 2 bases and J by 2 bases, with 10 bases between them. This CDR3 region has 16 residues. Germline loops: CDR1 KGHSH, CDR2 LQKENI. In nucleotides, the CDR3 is TGTGCCAGCTCACCAGGATGGGGGCCTGGGGCCAACGTCCTGACTTTC. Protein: CASSPGWGPGANVLTF.

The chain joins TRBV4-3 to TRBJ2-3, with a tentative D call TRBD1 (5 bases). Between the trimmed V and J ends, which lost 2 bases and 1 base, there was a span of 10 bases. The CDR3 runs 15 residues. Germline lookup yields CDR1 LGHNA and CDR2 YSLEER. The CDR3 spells CASSQTGVGTDTQYF. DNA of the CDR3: TGCGCCAGCAGCCAAACAGGAGTCGGCACAGATACGCAGTATTTT.

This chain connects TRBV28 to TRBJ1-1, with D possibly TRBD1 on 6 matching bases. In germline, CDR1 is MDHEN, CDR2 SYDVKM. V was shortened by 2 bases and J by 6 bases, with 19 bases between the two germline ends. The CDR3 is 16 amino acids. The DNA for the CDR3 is TGTGCCAGCAGTTTACAGGAAATTAACAGGGATCCTGAAGCTTTCTTT. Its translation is CASSLQEINRDPEAFF.

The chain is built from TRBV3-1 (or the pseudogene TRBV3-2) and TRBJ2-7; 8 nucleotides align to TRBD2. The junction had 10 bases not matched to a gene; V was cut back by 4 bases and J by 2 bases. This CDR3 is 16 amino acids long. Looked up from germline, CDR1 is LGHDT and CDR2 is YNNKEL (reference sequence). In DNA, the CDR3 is TGTGCCAGCAGCCTCCTAATAGCGGGAATGGCCTACGAGCAGTACTTC. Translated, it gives CASSLLIAGMAYEQYF.

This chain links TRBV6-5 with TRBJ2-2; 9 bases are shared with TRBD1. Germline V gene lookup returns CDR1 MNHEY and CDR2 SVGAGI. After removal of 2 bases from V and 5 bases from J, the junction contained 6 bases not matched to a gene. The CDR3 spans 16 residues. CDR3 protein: CASSYDVTGGTGELFF. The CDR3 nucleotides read TGTGCCAGCAGTTACGACGTGACAGGGGGGACCGGGGAGCTGTTTTTT.

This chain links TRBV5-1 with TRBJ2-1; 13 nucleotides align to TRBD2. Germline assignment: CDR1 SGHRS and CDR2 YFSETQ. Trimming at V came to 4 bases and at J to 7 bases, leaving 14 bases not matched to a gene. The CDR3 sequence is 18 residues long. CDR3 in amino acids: CASSGGLAGDDPRNEQFF. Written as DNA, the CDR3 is TGCGCCAGCAGCGGCGGACTAGCGGGAGATGATCCGAGGAATGAGCAGTTCTTC.

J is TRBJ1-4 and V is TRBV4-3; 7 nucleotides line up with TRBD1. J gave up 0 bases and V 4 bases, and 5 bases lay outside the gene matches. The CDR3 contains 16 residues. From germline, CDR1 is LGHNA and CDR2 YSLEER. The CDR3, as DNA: TGCGCCAGCAGCCCATTACAGGGGACAACTAATGAAAAACTGTTTTTT. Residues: CASSPLQGTTNEKLFF.